The following is a TCR beta chain sequence with its context. Amplified TCR beta CDR3 regions came from RNA transcripts. When the TCR CDR3 underwent first-round RT-PCR, the HTBI primer set was used. MiXCR, run by TCRdb on the multiplex PCR reads, gives a single entry per CDR3 protein. The repertoire includes about 840,000 distinct CDR3 sequences, over 35% of them detected once, and about 8.9% sits in the top ten. CDR1 is SQVTM, CDR2 ANQGSEA, per germline. The CDR3 contains 12 residues. Trimming took 4 bases from V and 5 from J; bases not matched to a gene: 4. The sample originates from a study of T cells in Graves' hyperthyroidism and ophthalmopathy. Hyperthyroidism, newly diagnosed and lasting under 2 months, affected patients aged 18 to 65.

The receptor's source is a man younger than 35 with Graves' hyperthyroidism. Material for sequencing was blood. V usage is TRBV29-1 and J usage is TRBJ2-5; 7 nucleotides agree with TRBD1. The CDR3 loop is CSVGLQGETQYF. CDR3 nucleotides: TGCAGCGTTGGATTACAGGGGGAGACCCAGTACTTC.